The 30 T cell receptor beta chains below all came from one sample that was sequenced in a study of blood T cell repertoires in COVID-19. Repertoires were generated with immunoSEQ multiplex PCR, while TCRdb's copy carries only in-frame clones and drops some. The data contain over 200,000 clones, around 79% of them seen just once; the ten biggest clones take up 3% to 3.5%. Source material: peripheral blood. The receptor source for this set is a woman aged 80 or over with acute or convalescent COVID-19.

The CDR3, as DNA: TGTGCCAGCACCAAAAACAGGGATGGCTACACCTTC. Translated, it gives CASTKNRDGYTF. The gene calls are TRBV5-6 and TRBJ1-2; D is possibly TRBD1 (6 bases). CDR3 length: 12 residues. The ends were cut back, 6 bases at V and 6 bases at J, with 12 bases in the middle. Germline V gene data show CDR1 as SGHDT and CDR2 as YYEEEE. The complete variable domain, with remaining parts taken from reference TRBV5-6 and TRBJ1-2, reads DAGVTQSPTHLIKTRGQQVTLRCSPKSGHDTVSWYQQALGQGPQFIFQYYEEEERQRGNFPDRFSGHQFPNYSSELNVNALLLGDSALYLCASTKNRDGYTFGSGTRLTVV.

The V gene is TRBV9, the J gene TRBJ2-2; possibly TRBD1 for D (5 bases). This CDR3 has 15 amino acids. V lost 4 bases to trimming and J lost 4 bases, with 14 bases between them. Looked up from germline, CDR1 is SGDLS and CDR2 is YYNGEE. The CDR3 here is CASSPLGQTTGELFF. The CDR3 DNA reads as TGTGCCAGCAGCCCCCTGGGGCAGACCACCGGGGAGCTGTTTTTT.

The V gene is TRBV5-4, the J gene TRBJ2-7; tentative D call: TRBD2 (7 bases). The CDR3 loop spans 13 amino acids. The germline V gene has CDR1 SGHNT and CDR2 YYREEE (reference sequence). The V gene lost 6 bases and the J gene lost 6 bases, with 16 bases spanning the gap. The CDR3 protein is CASMVRGGGEQYF. The DNA for the CDR3 is TGTGCCAGCATGGTTAGGGGGGGAGGCGAGCAGTACTTC.

This clone was seen a few times. The chain carries TRBV18 and TRBJ1-4; D call uncertain. CDR3 size: 15 residues. Germline V gene sequence: CDR1 KGHSH, CDR2 LQKENI. Deletions cut 6 bases from V and 0 bases from J, with 11 bases between. CDR3 DNA sequence: TGTGCCAGCTCTCGGACTTTTACAACTAATGAAAAACTGTTTTTT. Protein product: CASSRTFTTNEKLFF.

V gene TRBV6-5 combines with J gene TRBJ2-2, with 7 bases lining up with TRBD1. CDR1 is MNHEY, CDR2 SVGAGI, per germline. V trimming: 6 bases; J trimming: 5 bases; junction bases outside the gene matches: 6. CDR3 length equals 14 residues. This CDR3 is CASRLTGLTGELFF. CDR3 bases: TGTGCCAGCAGGTTGACAGGGCTGACCGGGGAGCTGTTTTTT.

The rearrangement links TRBV28 to TRBJ2-1; 9 bases line up with TRBD1. V was clipped by 8 bases and J by 7 bases; unmatched bases: 9. The CDR3 length is 14 residues. CDR1 is MDHEN and CDR2 is SYDVKM in the germline V gene. For the CDR3, the DNA is TGTGCCAGCGGTGTCACAGGGGGCTGGAATGAGCAGTTCTTC. Translation gives CASGVTGGWNEQFF.

The V call is TRBV6-6, the J call TRBJ1-2; TRBD1 agrees at 7 bases. Germline V gives CDR1 MNHNY, CDR2 SVGAGI (reference sequence). The CDR3 contains 14 residues. V dropped 6 bases and J dropped 3; count of bases not matched to a gene: 7. This CDR3 reads CASRDTTGDYGYTF. For the CDR3, the DNA is TGTGCCAGCAGGGATACCACAGGGGACTATGGCTACACCTTC.

The genes are TRBV5-1 and TRBJ1-6; the D is unclear. The CDR3 sequence is 17 residues long. Germline CDR1 is SGHRS and CDR2 is YFSETQ. V lost 0 bases and J lost 9, with 19 bases in between. As DNA, the CDR3 is TGCGCCAGCAGCTTGGTCCCCATACCTGGTTCGGGTTCACCCCTCCACTTT. Its protein product is CASSLVPIPGSGSPLHF.

The chain is built from TRBV24-1 and TRBJ2-3, with D possibly matching TRBD2 (6 bases). CDR1 and CDR2 (germline): KGHDR, SFDVKD. This CDR3 contains 13 residues. V lost 6 bases to trimming and J lost 2 bases, with 8 bases between them. This CDR3 is CATSRRDTDTQYF. The CDR3 DNA is TGTGCCACCAGTCGGCGGGACACAGATACGCAGTATTTT.

The chain couples TRBV19 to TRBJ2-3; D is undetermined. The CDR3 runs to 14 residues. Germline lookup yields CDR1 LNHDA and CDR2 SQIVND (reference sequence). V gave up 3 bases and J gave up 0 bases, with 7 bases separating them. The CDR3 DNA sequence: TGTGCCAGTAGTATCCAGACAAGCACAGATACGCAGTATTTT. Its translation is CASSIQTSTDTQYF.

The V and J genes are TRBV6-6 and TRBJ1-6, with D uncertain. Trimming took 4 bases from V and 7 from J, leaving 2 bases between them. This CDR3 region has 11 residues. Germline assignment: CDR1 MNHNY and CDR2 SVGAGI (reference sequence). Here the CDR3 DNA reads TGTGCCAGCAGTTCGAATTCACCCCTCCACTTT. Translation: CASSSNSPLHF.

The V call is TRBV7-9, the J call TRBJ1-5; 8 positions agree with TRBD1. The J segment lost 7 bases and the V segment lost 5 bases, leaving 7 bases of the junction unmatched. The CDR3 consists of 14 residues. Germline assignment: CDR1 SEHNR and CDR2 FQNEAQ (reference sequence). DNA for the CDR3: TGTGCCAGCAGCCCTGGACAGGGAAGCCAGCCCCAGCATTTT. Protein sequence: CASSPGQGSQPQHF.

This clone is a singleton in its sample. The chain recombines TRBV6-5 with TRBJ1-3; 9 bases agree with TRBD1. Germline CDR1 is MNHEY and CDR2 is SVGAGI. The CDR3 sequence is 13 residues long. Unmatched junction bases numbered 6, after V lost 7 bases and J lost 8 bases. The CDR3: CASKQGAADTIYF. CDR3 DNA sequence: TGTGCCAGCAAACAGGGGGCTGCAGACACCATATATTTT.

The chain is built from TRBV4-1 and TRBJ2-3, with D possibly matching TRBD2 (5 bases). V lost 1 base and J 3 bases, leaving 11 bases between the germline ends. The germline gives CDR1 MGHRA, CDR2 YSYEKL. CDR3 length equals 15 residues. For the CDR3, the DNA is TGCGCCAGCAGCCAAGGTTGGACTGGTACAGATACGCAGTATTTT. It encodes CASSQGWTGTDTQYF.

The chain carries TRBV29-1 and TRBJ2-3, with D possibly matching TRBD2 (7 bases). The germline gives CDR1 SQVTM, CDR2 ANQGSEA. The CDR3 extends over 15 amino acids. Trimming removed 7 bases from V and 8 bases from J, with 25 bases in between. The CDR3 nucleotides read TGCAGCGCTACCGGCGGGGGCAAAGGGTTTGGTACGCAGTATTTT. This encodes CSATGGGKGFGTQYF.

This rearrangement joins TRBV6-5 to TRBJ2-6; no clear D. The CDR3 covers 15 residues. Trimming shortened V by 4 bases and J by 2 bases, and 9 bases separated the two germline ends. Germline lookup yields CDR1 MNHEY and CDR2 SVGAGI. Written as DNA, the CDR3 is TGTGCCAGCAGTTCAGTTCGGGCTGGGGCCAACGTCCTGACTTTC. The encoded protein is CASSSVRAGANVLTF.

J is TRBJ1-3 and V is TRBV11-2; D is undetermined. This CDR3 is built from 13 residues. Germline V gives CDR1 SGHAT, CDR2 FQNNGV. V was trimmed by 4 bases and J by 2 bases, leaving 6 bases between them. CDR3 in DNA: TGTGCCAGCAGCTCCCTTGCTGGAAACACCATATATTTT. Amino acid sequence: CASSSLAGNTIYF. Supplemented by reference TRBV11-2 and TRBJ1-3, the full variable domain reads EAGVAQSPRYKIIEKRQSVAFWCNPISGHATLYWYQQILGQGPKLLIQFQNNGVVDDSQLPKDRFSAERLKGVDSTLKIQPAKLEDSAVYLCASSSLAGNTIYFGEGSWLTVV.

The V gene is TRBV5-1, the J gene TRBJ1-5, with D possibly being TRBD1 (6 bases). V was cut by 7 bases and J by 4 bases, with 18 bases left in between. Germline CDR1 reads SGHRS; CDR2 reads YFSETQ. This CDR3 is built from 15 residues. The CDR3 spells CASSTGDGLNQPQHF. DNA of the CDR3: TGCGCCAGCTCGACAGGAGACGGGTTAAATCAGCCCCAGCATTTT.

This clone appeared once. DNA for the CDR3: TGTGCCAGCAGCTCCCCGAGAAGCAGGGCCAAAAACATTCAGTACTTC. Protein sequence: CASSSPRSRAKNIQYF. The rearrangement links TRBV3-1 (or the pseudogene TRBV3-2) to TRBJ2-4; D call uncertain. The CDR3 spans 16 residues. The germline V gene encodes CDR1 LGHDT and CDR2 YNNKEL (reference sequence). Trimming removed 5 bases at V and 1 base at J, with 15 bases between.

The rearrangement joins TRBV6-5 to TRBJ1-6, with D perhaps matching TRBD1 (5 bases). Germline loops: CDR1 MNHEY, CDR2 SVGAGI. Trimming stripped 2 bases from V and 7 bases from J, with 9 bases between. The CDR3 length is 14 residues. CDR3 nucleotide sequence: TGTGCCAGCAGTTACAGGGGAGGGAATTCACCCCTCCACTTT. Translating gives CASSYRGGNSPLHF.

The chain is built from TRBV6-5 and TRBJ2-7; the D gene is possibly TRBD2 (6 bases). The CDR3 sequence is 14 residues long. The V gene's germline CDR1 is MNHEY and CDR2 SVGAGI. The V and J ends lost 6 bases and 2 bases respectively, with 14 bases between them. Written as DNA, the CDR3 is TGTGCCAGCAGACGGGACTTTCAAGCCTACGAGCAGTACTTC. Residues: CASRRDFQAYEQYF.

As to this clone: Germline and junction disagree at one end, which may indicate a read error. This chain uses TRBV3-1 (or the pseudogene TRBV3-2) with TRBJ2-5; TRBD1 is a possible D gene (6 bases). This CDR3 comprises 18 residues. CDR1 is LGHDT and CDR2 is YNNKEL in the germline V gene (reference sequence). CDR3 sequence (DNA): TGTGCCAGCAGTCAAGGAGACTTGGGGGCCTCTACCGAAGAGACCCAGTACTTC. This codes for CASSQGDLGASTEETQYF.

Comments on this clone: Other DNA sequences in this specimen translate into the identical CDR3. This chain uses TRBV2 with TRBJ2-7, with 9 bases fitting TRBD2. The CDR3 spans 13 residues. CDR1 and CDR2 from the germline V gene are SNHLY and FYNNEI. The junction had 0 bases not matched to a gene; V was cut back by 6 bases and J by 0 bases. CDR3 sequence (DNA): TGTGCCAGCAGGACTAGCGGCTCCTACGAGCAGTACTTC. Encoded protein: CASRTSGSYEQYF.

The J gene is TRBJ2-3, the V gene TRBV18; perhaps TRBD2 as D (5 bases). Trimming took 0 bases from V and 1 from J, leaving 11 bases between them. The V gene's germline CDR1 is KGHSH and CDR2 LQKENI. The CDR3 is made up of 16 amino acids. This CDR3 is CASSPPDSGRTDTQYF. As DNA, the CDR3 is TGTGCCAGCTCACCACCGGACTCTGGGCGCACAGATACGCAGTATTTT. The full variable domain, its missing parts supplied by reference TRBV18 and TRBJ2-3, is NAGVMQNPRHLVRRRGQEARLRCSPMKGHSHVYWYRQLPEEGLKFMVYLQKENIIDESGMPKERFSAEFPKEGPSILRIQQVVRGDSAAYFCASSPPDSGRTDTQYFGPGTRLTVL.

This clone was observed a few times. The J gene is TRBJ2-6, the V gene TRBV27, with D possibly TRBD2 on 7 matching bases. This CDR3 region has 15 residues. The germline gives CDR1 MNHEY, CDR2 SMNVEV (reference sequence). V dropped 10 bases and J dropped 0 bases, with 13 bases sitting between them. CDR3 sequence (DNA): TGTGCCACAGGGGAGGGCGGCTCTGGGGCCAACGTCCTGACTTTC. It codes for CATGEGGSGANVLTF.

In this sample, this clone turned up a few times. V and J are TRBV2 and TRBJ1-2; possibly TRBD1 for D (6 bases). V lost 6 bases and J 2 bases, leaving 10 bases between the germline ends. CDR1 is SNHLY, CDR2 FYNNEI, per germline. The CDR3 extends over 13 amino acids. The CDR3 is CASRDSLNYGYTF. CDR3 DNA: TGTGCCAGCAGGGACAGCCTAAACTATGGCTACACCTTC.

This clone was recorded a few times. This chain uses TRBV6-5 with TRBJ1-5; D is undetermined. Looked up from germline, CDR1 is MNHEY and CDR2 is SVGAGI. The CDR3 loop spans 13 amino acids. The germline V and J ends were trimmed by 2 bases and 3 bases, with 5 bases remaining between them. CDR3 sequence: CASSYSSNQPQHF. The CDR3 coding sequence is TGTGCCAGCAGTTACAGCTCCAATCAGCCCCAGCATTTT.

This clone occurred a few times. This chain uses TRBV10-1 with TRBJ1-1, with D perhaps matching TRBD1 (6 bases). The CDR3 is made up of 13 amino acids. From germline, CDR1 is WNHNN and CDR2 SYGVQD (reference sequence). With 6 bases removed from V and 0 bases from J, the gap between germline ends came to 8 bases. The CDR3: CASRQGLNTEAFF. For the CDR3, the DNA is TGCGCCAGCAGACAGGGTTTGAACACTGAAGCTTTCTTT.

The V call is TRBV11-2, the J call TRBJ1-1; 8 nucleotides align to TRBD1. The CDR3 spans 15 residues. V shed 5 bases, J shed 1 base, and the junction held 6 bases outside the gene matches. Germline V gives CDR1 SGHAT, CDR2 FQNNGV. The CDR3 region is CASSADRVGNTEAFF. The CDR3 bases are TGTGCCAGCAGCGCGGACAGGGTCGGGAACACTGAAGCTTTCTTT.

The genes are TRBV15 and TRBJ2-7; 10 nucleotides align to TRBD1. There are 15 residues in the CDR3. Trimming at V came to 3 bases and at J to 5 bases, leaving 7 bases not matched to a gene. The V gene's germline CDR1 is LNHNV and CDR2 YYDKDF (reference sequence). In DNA, the CDR3 is TGTGCCACCAGCAGGACGGACAGGGGGATCAACGAGCAGTACTTC. Its protein is CATSRTDRGINEQYF. Filled out from reference TRBV15 and TRBJ2-7, the complete variable domain reads DAMVIQNPRYQVTQFGKPVTLSCSQTLNHNVMYWYQQKSSQAPKLLFHYYDKDFNNEADTPDNFQSRRPNTSFCFLDIRSPGLGDTAMYLCATSRTDRGINEQYFGPGTRLTVT.